The 8 T cell receptor beta chains reported below all come from one sample, sequenced in a study of T cells in Graves' hyperthyroidism and ophthalmopathy. Researchers amplified the TCR beta CDR3 regions from RNA transcripts. With the HTBI primer set, the TCR CDR3 went through a first round of RT-PCR. TCRdb reprocessed the multiplex PCR reads via MiXCR and lists one record per CDR3 protein. This sample has hundreds of thousands of distinct CDR3 sequences, with over 10% found just once. Sample: blood. Every receptor here comes from a woman younger than 30 with Graves' hyperthyroidism.

In this sample, this clonotype turned up a few times. The gene calls are TRBV29-1 and TRBJ2-5; no clear D. CDR1 and CDR2 from the germline V gene are SQVTM and ANQGSEA. The CDR3 covers 12 residues. V lost 5 bases and J lost 0, with 7 bases in between. CDR3 coding DNA: TGCAGCGTTCACCCCAACCAAGAGACCCAGTACTTC. Its protein product is CSVHPNQETQYF.

There are many counts of this clonotype. This chain links TRBV7-6 with TRBJ1-5, with D perhaps TRBD1 (6 bases). The germline gives CDR1 SGHVS, CDR2 FNYEAQ. V lost 4 bases and J 6 bases, leaving 10 bases between the germline ends. The CDR3 covers 13 residues. CDR3 nucleotide sequence: TGTGCCAGCAGCTCGATACAGGGTCAGCCCCAGCATTTT. This sequence encodes CASSSIQGQPQHF.

This chain connects TRBV4-3 to TRBJ2-1; D is ambiguous. The CDR3 sequence is 14 residues long. With 2 bases removed from V and 8 bases from J, the gap between germline ends came to 13 bases. Looked up from germline, CDR1 is LGHNA and CDR2 is YSLEER. The CDR3 spells CASSQTELVDEQFF. In DNA form, the CDR3 reads TGCGCCAGCAGCCAAACGGAGCTGGTCGATGAGCAGTTCTTC.

This clonotype has a count of ten or more. The chain employs TRBV28 and TRBJ1-2, with 9 bases aligning to TRBD1. Germline loops: CDR1 MDHEN, CDR2 SYDVKM. V was clipped by 6 bases and J by 8 bases; unmatched bases: 7. The CDR3 is 13 amino acids. The CDR3: CASRVQGAGGYTF. Here the CDR3 DNA reads TGTGCCAGCAGGGTACAGGGGGCGGGCGGCTACACCTTC.

There are a few counts of this clonotype. This chain connects TRBV10-3 to TRBJ1-1; a weak D match, TRBD1 (5 bases). V lost 3 bases and J lost 5, with 13 bases in between. There are 14 residues in the CDR3. CDR1 ENHRY and CDR2 SYGVKD come from the germline V gene. CDR3 bases: TGTGCCATCAGTGACGGGTCAGGGTTAACTGAAGCTTTCTTT. Translated, it gives CAISDGSGLTEAFF.

This clonotype showed up many times. V is TRBV20-1 and J is TRBJ2-3; D unresolved. Germline CDR1 is DFQATT and CDR2 is SNEGSKA (reference sequence). Trimming shortened V by 6 bases and J by 3 bases, and 16 bases separated the two germline ends. The CDR3 has 14 residues. The CDR3: CSAPGRRGTDTQYF. In nucleotides, the CDR3 is TGCAGTGCCCCGGGCCGTCGAGGTACAGATACGCAGTATTTT.

This clonotype was recorded many times. The genes are TRBV6-1 and TRBJ1-6, with a tentative D call TRBD1 (6 bases). Per the germline V gene, CDR1 is MNHNS and CDR2 is SASEGT. The CDR3 runs to 18 residues. Trimming took 1 base from V and 10 from J, leaving 23 bases between them. The CDR3 reads CASSEVPIEQGGESPLHF. DNA of the CDR3: TGTGCCAGCAGTGAAGTTCCTATCGAACAGGGAGGAGAGTCACCCCTCCACTTT.

This clonotype was recorded many times. The rearrangement joins TRBV20-1 to TRBJ2-3; D not resolved. Germline CDR1 reads DFQATT; CDR2 reads SNEGSKA (reference sequence). V lost 6 bases and J 6 bases, leaving 10 bases between the germline ends. The CDR3 runs 11 residues. The CDR3 DNA follows: TGCAGTGCCGGTAGCTATGATACGCAGTATTTT. Residues: CSAGSYDTQYF.